A selection of T cell receptor beta chains follows, all from one sample in a study of cytomegalovirus exposure and HLA in healthy donors. The method was immunoSEQ multiplex PCR; TCRdb's version includes in-frame clones alone and lacks a portion of them. The profile shows about 150,000 clones, around 68% of them singletons. Sequencing was performed on PBMCs. These receptors all come from a young man in good health and CMV-seronegative. The CDR3 runs from the conserved cysteine through the conserved F or W. A clone size is listed for some rows: how often the clone was seen (once, few, many), or a class if it is expanded.

TRBV5-4	NA	CASSWDTTYNEQFF
TRBV15	NA	CATSREPRETQYF
TRBV15	NA	CATSRESLNTEAFF
TRBV30	NA	CAWSVGHNQPQHF
TRBV2	NA	CASKIAENTEAFF
TRBV5-1	few	CASSRDSGTGSGEQYF
TRBV10-2	NA	CASKAGLPYEQYF
TRBV2	NA	CASSPLDEQFF
TRBV6-5	NA	CATTKGLHTDTQYF
TRBV15	NA	CAPSRAGQGTTDTQYF
TRBV20-1	NA	CSARTGEGYTF
TRBV6-6	few	CASTQGNGQWHGYTF
TRBV27	NA	CATSGGSSYEQYF
TRBV9	NA	CASSTEAAEDEKLFF
TRBV11-2	NA	CASSLGSSVFTEAFF
TRBV2	few	CASSEGQILPNTIYF
TRBV6-1	NA	CASSEYSRVGEKLFF
TRBV5-6	NA	CASSSSSGANVLTF
TRBV4-3	NA	CASSQSHPGGETQYF
TRBV9	NA	CASSPQGGFGEKLFF
TRBV6-1	NA	CASSEYWRGGRNEQFF
TRBV13	few	CASSSGHENTEAFF
TRBV6-5	NA	CASRDRTDTEAFF
TRBV7-8	NA	CASSAGTGASEQYF
TRBV27	NA	CASTTGQVMGDTQYF
TRBV7-3	NA	CASSPGDHHNEQFF
TRBV7-8	NA	CASSLVPGQGGYEQYF
TRBV28	NA	CASALPGEGNTIYF
TRBV19	NA	CASSFGGNEQFF
TRBV5-1	NA	CASSLDAANYGYTF
TRBV15	NA	CATSRFQGGEQYF
TRBV29-1	NA	CSVVTSSGIDTQYF
TRBV7-8	few	CASSLLQGPSSAQYF
TRBV2	NA	CASRPGPGGANVLTF
TRBV28	NA	CASSLPNPRLPGQDSNQPQHF
TRBV28	once	CASSLLSSNQPQHF
TRBV6-5	NA	CASSQGGSGTDTQYF
TRBV11-2	once	CASSLDALAGGLTGELFF
TRBV5-1	NA	CASQMGQAGELFF
TRBV19	once	CASSGTGIVETQYF
TRBV18	NA	CASSEQPNTEAFF
TRBV6-5	NA	CASSTGPVTEAFF
TRBV2	NA	CASRSRQGARTEAFF
TRBV14	NA	CASSPWPDTQYF
TRBV29-1	NA	CSVDNSGDTEAFF
TRBV11-1	NA	CASSLGPGLDAEAFF
TRBV15	few	CATNGGGLFDTQYF
TRBV18	NA	CASSATGGEQPEAFF
TRBV5-4	NA	CASNPHGGNEQFF
TRBV5-4	NA	CASSLGGASSGNTIYF
TRBV6-1	NA	CASSEGLAGYNEQFF
TRBV6-6	NA	CASSYPAGGAEEKLFF